The sequence of this T cell receptor beta chain was determined in a study of CD8+CD57+ T cells in acquired aplastic anemia. Genomic DNA templated the TCR beta VDJ and CDR3 profiling. TCRdb reanalysed the reads using MiXCR and keeps one entry per CDR3 protein. Of 150,000 or so distinct CDR3 sequences in the sample, roughly half were seen once. Patients sequenced had flow cytometry evidence of CD8+CD57+ cell expansion. Notes on this clonotype: A much larger clonotype is one base distant, so this may be a read error.

Between the trimmed V and J ends, which lost 2 bases and 3 bases, there was a span of 11 bases. This CDR3 contains 14 residues. CDR1 MNHEY and CDR2 SVGAGI come from the germline V gene. The chain links TRBV6-5 to TRBJ2-7; maybe TRBD1 (5 bases). The sequenced sample consisted of sorted CD4+, CD8+, or CD8+CD57+ T cells (not recorded which) from PBMCs. The source of this sequence is a human donor with aplastic anemia. CDR3 sequence reads: CASSYTDIDYEQYV. The CDR3 DNA sequence: TGTGCCAGCAGTTACACGGACATCGACTACGAGCAGTACGTC.